This T cell receptor (beta chain) derives from a study of beta chain features in type 1 diabetes. Study-level results: Although PCR might favor shorter templates, it would do so equally in patients and controls. Moderate yet significant TCRB CDR3 shortening was seen in Type 1 diabetes patients in all four CD4+ subsets.

This CDR3 is built from 14 residues. Germline V CDR1 and CDR2: SEHNR, FQNEAQ (reference sequence). The ends were cut back, 5 bases at V and 8 bases at J, with 13 bases in the middle. As to this clone: The antigen remains undetermined.

Reverse transcribing all isolated RNA meant expressed TCRB transcripts were sequenced. Profiled with immunoSEQ multiplex PCR; TCRdb holds only in-frame clones, not every one. The repertoire holds approximately 600,000 clones, with roughly an eighth as singletons. Via CD45RO/CCR7/CD25/CD127/CD95/CD27, cells of the CD4+ naive, central memory, regulatory and stem cell-like memory subsets were sorted. V is TRBV7-9 and J is TRBJ1-6, with D possibly TRBD1 on 6 matching bases. Sequenced sample: naive CD4+ T cells from blood. This clonotype was obtained from a man aged 25 to 45 with type 1 diabetes. Here the CDR3 reads CASSQNSGDSPLHF. The CDR3 nucleotides read TGTGCCAGCAGCCAAAACTCAGGGGATTCACCCCTCCACTTT. Together with reference TRBV7-9 and TRBJ1-6, the CDR3 gives the full variable domain: DTGVSQNPRHKITKRGQNVTFRCDPISEHNRLYWYRQTLGQGPEFLTYFQNEAQLEKSRLLSDRFSAERPKGSFSTLEIQRTEQGDSAMYLCASSQNSGDSPLHFGNGTRLTVT.